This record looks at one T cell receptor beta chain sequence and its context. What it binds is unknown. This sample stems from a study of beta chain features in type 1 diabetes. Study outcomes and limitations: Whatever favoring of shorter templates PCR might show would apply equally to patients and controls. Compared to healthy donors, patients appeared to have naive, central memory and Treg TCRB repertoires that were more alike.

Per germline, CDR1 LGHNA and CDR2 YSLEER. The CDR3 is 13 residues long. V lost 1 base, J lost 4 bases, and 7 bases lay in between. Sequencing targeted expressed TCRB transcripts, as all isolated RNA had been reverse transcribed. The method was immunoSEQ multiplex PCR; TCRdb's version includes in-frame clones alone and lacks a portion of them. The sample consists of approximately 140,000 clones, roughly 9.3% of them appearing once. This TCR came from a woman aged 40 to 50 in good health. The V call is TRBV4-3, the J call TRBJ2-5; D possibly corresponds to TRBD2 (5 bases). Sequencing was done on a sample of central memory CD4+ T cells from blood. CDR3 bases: TGCGCCAGCAGCCAAGGACTACTAGAGACCCAGTACTTC. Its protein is CASSQGLLETQYF.